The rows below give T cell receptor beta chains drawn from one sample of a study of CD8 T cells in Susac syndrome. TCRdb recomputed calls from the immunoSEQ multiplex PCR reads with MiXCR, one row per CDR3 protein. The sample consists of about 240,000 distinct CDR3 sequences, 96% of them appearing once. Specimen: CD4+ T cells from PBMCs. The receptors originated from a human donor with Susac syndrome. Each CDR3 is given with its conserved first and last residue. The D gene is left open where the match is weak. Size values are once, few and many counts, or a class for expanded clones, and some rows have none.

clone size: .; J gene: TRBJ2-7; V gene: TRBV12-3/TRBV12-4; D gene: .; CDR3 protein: CASRPTGSDEQYF; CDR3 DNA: TGTGCCAGCAGGCCCACAGGTTCTGACGAGCAGTACTTC
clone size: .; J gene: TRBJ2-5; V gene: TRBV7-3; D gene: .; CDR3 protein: CASSFTGRQETQYF; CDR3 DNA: TGTGCCAGCAGCTTCACAGGGAGGCAAGAGACCCAGTACTTC
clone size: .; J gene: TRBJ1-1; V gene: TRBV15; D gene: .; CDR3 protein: CATSRNIENTEAFF; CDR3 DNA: TGTGCCACCAGCAGAAACATCGAGAACACTGAAGCTTTCTTT
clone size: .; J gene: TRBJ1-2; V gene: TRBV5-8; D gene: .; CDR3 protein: CASSFGANYGYTF; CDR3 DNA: TGTGCCAGCAGCTTTGGGGCCAACTATGGCTACACCTTC
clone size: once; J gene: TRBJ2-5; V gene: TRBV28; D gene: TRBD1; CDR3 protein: CASSSRDRVKETQYF; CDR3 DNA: TGTGCCAGCAGTTCCCGCGACAGGGTAAAAGAGACCCAGTACTTC
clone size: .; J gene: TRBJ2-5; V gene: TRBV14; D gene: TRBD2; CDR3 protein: CASSPRGGVSTQYF; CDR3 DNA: TGTGCCAGCAGCCCCCGGGGAGGGGTCAGCACCCAGTACTTC
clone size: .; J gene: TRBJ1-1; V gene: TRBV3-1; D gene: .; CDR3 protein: CASSQDSLGAFF; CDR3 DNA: TGTGCCAGCAGCCAAGACTCCCTGGGTGCTTTCTTT
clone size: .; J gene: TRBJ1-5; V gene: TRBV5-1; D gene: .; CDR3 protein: CASSVTPDGHQPQHF; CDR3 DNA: TGCGCCAGCAGCGTGACACCCGATGGTCATCAGCCCCAGCATTTT
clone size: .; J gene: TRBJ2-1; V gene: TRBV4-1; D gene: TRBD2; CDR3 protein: CASSQVRTSGRAEQFF; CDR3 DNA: TGCGCCAGCAGCCAAGTTCGGACTAGCGGGAGGGCTGAGCAGTTCTTC
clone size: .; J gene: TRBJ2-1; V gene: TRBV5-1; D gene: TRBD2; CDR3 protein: CASSGLAGTNEQFF; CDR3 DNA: TGCGCCAGCAGCGGACTAGCGGGAACAAATGAGCAGTTCTTC
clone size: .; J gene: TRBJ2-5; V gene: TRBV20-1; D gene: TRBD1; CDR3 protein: CSARGRGYQETQYF; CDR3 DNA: TGCAGTGCTAGGGGCAGGGGGTACCAAGAGACCCAGTACTTC
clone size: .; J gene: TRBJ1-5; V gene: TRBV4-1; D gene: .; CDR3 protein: CASSQETAETESNQPQHF; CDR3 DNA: TGCGCCAGCAGCCAAGAAACGGCGGAGACAGAGAGCAATCAGCCCCAGCATTTT
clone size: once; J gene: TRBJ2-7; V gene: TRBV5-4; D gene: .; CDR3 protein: CASSSYDIYEQYF; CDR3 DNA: TGTGCCAGCAGCTCCTACGACATCTACGAGCAGTACTTC
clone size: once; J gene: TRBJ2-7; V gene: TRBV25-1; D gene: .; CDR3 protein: CASSEYYLTEQYF; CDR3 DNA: TGTGCCAGCAGTGAATACTATCTTACTGAGCAGTACTTC
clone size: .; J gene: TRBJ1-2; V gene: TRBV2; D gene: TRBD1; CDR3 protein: CASSALGTGGDYGYTF; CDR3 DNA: TGTGCCAGCAGTGCTCTTGGGACAGGGGGCGACTATGGCTACACCTTC
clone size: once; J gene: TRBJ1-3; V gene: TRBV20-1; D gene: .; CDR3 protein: CSARAPVSGNTIYF; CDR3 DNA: TGCAGTGCTAGAGCCCCCGTCTCTGGAAACACCATATATTTT
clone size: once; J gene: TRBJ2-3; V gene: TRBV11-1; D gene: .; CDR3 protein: CASSQTRGIGAEARTDTQYF; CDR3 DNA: TGTGCCAGCAGCCAGACCCGGGGTATAGGGGCTGAGGCTCGCACAGATACGCAGTATTTT
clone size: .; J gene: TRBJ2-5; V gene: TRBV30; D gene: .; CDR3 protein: CAWRAGAQETQYF; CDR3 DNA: TGTGCCTGGAGGGCAGGGGCTCAAGAGACCCAGTACTTC
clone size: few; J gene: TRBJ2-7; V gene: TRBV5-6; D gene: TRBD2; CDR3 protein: CASSPGLAGGLDEQYF; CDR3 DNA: TGTGCCAGCAGCCCTGGACTAGCGGGAGGACTCGACGAGCAGTACTTC
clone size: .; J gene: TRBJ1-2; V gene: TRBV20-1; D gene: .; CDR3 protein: CSASVASRYTF; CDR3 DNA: TGCAGTGCTAGCGTGGCCAGTAGGTACACCTTC
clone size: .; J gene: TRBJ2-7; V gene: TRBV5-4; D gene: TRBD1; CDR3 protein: CASSYDRDGEQYF; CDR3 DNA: TGTGCCAGCAGCTACGACAGGGATGGCGAGCAGTACTTC
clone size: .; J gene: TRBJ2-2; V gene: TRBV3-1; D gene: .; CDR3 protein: CASSKADTGELFF; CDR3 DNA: TGTGCCAGCAGCAAAGCGGATACCGGGGAGCTGTTTTTT
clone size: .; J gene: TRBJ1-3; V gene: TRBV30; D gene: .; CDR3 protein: CAWRADRWAGNTIYF; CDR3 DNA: TGTGCCTGGAGGGCTGACAGATGGGCTGGAAACACCATATATTTT
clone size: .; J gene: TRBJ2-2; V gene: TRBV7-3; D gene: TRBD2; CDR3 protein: CASSLTNSGRGGELFF; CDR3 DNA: TGTGCCAGCAGCTTAACAAACAGCGGGAGGGGCGGGGAGCTGTTTTTT
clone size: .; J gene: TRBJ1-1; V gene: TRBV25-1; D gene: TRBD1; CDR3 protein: CATGDREGGTEAFF; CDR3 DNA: TGTGCCACCGGAGACAGGGAAGGTGGTACTGAAGCTTTCTTT
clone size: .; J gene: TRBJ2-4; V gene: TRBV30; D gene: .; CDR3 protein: CAWTVGTLAKNIQYF; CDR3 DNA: TGTGCCTGGACAGTGGGGACGCTAGCCAAAAACATTCAGTACTTC
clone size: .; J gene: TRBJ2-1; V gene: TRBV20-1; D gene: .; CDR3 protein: CSARETVYNEQFF; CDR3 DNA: TGCAGTGCTAGAGAAACAGTATACAATGAGCAGTTCTTC
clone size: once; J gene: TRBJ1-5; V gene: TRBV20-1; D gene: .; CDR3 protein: CSASPTPGGNQPQHF; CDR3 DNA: TGCAGTGCTTCTCCTACCCCAGGGGGCAATCAGCCCCAGCATTTT
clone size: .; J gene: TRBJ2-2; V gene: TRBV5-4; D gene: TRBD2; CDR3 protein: CASSLAGGPGELFF; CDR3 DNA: TGTGCCAGCAGCTTGGCGGGAGGGCCCGGGGAGCTGTTTTTT
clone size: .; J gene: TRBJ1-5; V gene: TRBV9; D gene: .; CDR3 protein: CASSVDSYSNQPQHF; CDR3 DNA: TGTGCCAGCAGCGTTGACAGCTATAGCAATCAGCCCCAGCATTTT
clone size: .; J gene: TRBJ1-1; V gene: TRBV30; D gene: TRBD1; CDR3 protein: CAWSLTGTGANTEAFF; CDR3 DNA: TGTGCCTGGAGTTTGACCGGGACAGGGGCGAACACTGAAGCTTTCTTT
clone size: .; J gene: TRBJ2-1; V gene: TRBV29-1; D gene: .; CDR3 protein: CSVMKAPYNEQFF; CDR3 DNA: TGCAGCGTTATGAAAGCCCCATACAATGAGCAGTTCTTC
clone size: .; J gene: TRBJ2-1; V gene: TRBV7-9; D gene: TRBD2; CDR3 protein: CASSLGTSRSPVTRQEQFF; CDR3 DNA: TGTGCCAGCAGCCTAGGGACTAGTCGGAGTCCGGTCACGCGGCAGGAGCAGTTCTTC
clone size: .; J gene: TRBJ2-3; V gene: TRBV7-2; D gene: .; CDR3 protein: CASSLMTLPDTQYF; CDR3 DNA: TGTGCCAGCAGCTTAATGACTCTCCCGGATACGCAGTATTTT
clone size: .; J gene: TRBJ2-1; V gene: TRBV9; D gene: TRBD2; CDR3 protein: CASSVAGGPTGEQFF; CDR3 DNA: TGTGCCAGCAGCGTAGCGGGAGGGCCGACGGGTGAGCAGTTCTTC
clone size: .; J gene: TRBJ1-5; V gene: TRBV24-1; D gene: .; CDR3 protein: CATSDPGFNQPQHF; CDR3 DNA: TGTGCCACCAGTGACCCTGGATTCAATCAGCCCCAGCATTTT
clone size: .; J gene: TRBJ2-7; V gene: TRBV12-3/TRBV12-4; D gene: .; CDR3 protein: CASSPNTVSYEQYF; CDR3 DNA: TGTGCCAGCAGCCCAAACACAGTGTCCTACGAGCAGTACTTC
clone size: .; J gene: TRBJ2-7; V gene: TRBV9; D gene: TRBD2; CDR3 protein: CASSVVSGRGEQYF; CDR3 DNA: TGTGCCAGCAGCGTAGTTAGCGGGAGAGGCGAGCAGTACTTC
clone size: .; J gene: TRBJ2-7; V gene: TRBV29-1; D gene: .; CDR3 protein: CSVEFATYEQYF; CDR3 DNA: TGCAGCGTTGAGTTTGCTACCTACGAGCAGTACTTC
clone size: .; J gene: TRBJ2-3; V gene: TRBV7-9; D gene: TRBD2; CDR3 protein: CASSWGLGDTQYF; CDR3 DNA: TGTGCCAGCAGCTGGGGACTAGGAGATACGCAGTATTTT